The present T cell receptor (beta chain) was sequenced within a study of shared clonotypes between healthy human individuals. Broader study findings: An anticipated effect of sequencing depth on clonotype sharing among donors was recognized.

Worth noting for this clone: Its specificity is not known.

The naive CD8 fraction comprised CD45RO-negative cells positively selected for CCR7 and excluded terminally differentiated effector memory CD45RA+ cells. This CDR3 has 14 amino acids. Per the germline V gene, CDR1 is KGHSH and CDR2 is LQKENI. V lost 4 bases and J lost 4; bases outside the gene matches: 5. Repertoires were generated with immunoSEQ multiplex PCR, while TCRdb's copy carries only in-frame clones and drops some. The sample has about 2.1 million clones, about 92% seen once. Specimen: naive CD8+ T cells from PBMCs. The receptor comes from a man aged 18 to 29 in good health. Some clones in this sample may be carry-over from other donors' samples. V is TRBV18 and J is TRBJ1-2, with 8 nucleotides matching TRBD1. DNA of the CDR3: TGTGCCAGCTCACTCGACAGGGGAGGCTATGGCTACACCTTC. Its protein is CASSLDRGGYGYTF. The whole variable domain, filled in from reference TRBV18 and TRBJ1-2, reads NAGVMQNPRHLVRRRGQEARLRCSPMKGHSHVYWYRQLPEEGLKFMVYLQKENIIDESGMPKERFSAEFPKEGPSILRIQQVVRGDSAAYFCASSLDRGGYGYTFGSGTRLTVV.